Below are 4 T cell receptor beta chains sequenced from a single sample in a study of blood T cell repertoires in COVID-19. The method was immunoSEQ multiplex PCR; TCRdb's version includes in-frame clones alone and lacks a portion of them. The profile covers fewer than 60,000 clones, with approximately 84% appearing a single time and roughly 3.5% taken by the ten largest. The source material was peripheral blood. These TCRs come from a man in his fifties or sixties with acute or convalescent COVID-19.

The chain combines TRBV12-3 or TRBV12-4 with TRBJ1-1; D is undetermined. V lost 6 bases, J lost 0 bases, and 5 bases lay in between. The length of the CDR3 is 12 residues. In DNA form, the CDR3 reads TGTGCCAGCAGCAAGCTGAACACTGAAGCTTTCTTT. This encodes CASSKLNTEAFF.

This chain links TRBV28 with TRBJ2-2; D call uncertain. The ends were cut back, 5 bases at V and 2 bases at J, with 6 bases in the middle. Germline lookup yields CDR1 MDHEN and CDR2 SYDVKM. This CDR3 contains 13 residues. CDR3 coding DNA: TGTGCCAGCAGTCGAGGAAACACCGGGGAGCTGTTTTTT. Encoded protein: CASSRGNTGELFF.

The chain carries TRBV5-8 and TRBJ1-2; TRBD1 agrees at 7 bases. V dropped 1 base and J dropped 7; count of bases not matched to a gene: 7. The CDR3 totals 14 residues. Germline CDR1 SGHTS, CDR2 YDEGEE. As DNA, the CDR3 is TGTGCCAGCAGCTTGACAGGGGCTGATCTTGGCTACACCTTC. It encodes CASSLTGADLGYTF.

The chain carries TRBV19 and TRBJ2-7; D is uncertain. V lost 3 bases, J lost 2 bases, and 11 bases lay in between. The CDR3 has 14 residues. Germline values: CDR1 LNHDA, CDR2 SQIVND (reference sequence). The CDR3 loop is CASSISLLAYEQYF. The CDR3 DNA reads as TGTGCCAGTAGTATTTCATTATTAGCCTACGAGCAGTACTTC. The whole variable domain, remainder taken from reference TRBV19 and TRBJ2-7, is DGGITQSPKYLFRKEGQNVTLSCEQNLNHDAMYWYRQDPGQGLRLIYYSQIVNDFQKGDIAEGYSVSREKKESFPLTVTSAQKNPTAFYLCASSISLLAYEQYFGPGTRLTVT.